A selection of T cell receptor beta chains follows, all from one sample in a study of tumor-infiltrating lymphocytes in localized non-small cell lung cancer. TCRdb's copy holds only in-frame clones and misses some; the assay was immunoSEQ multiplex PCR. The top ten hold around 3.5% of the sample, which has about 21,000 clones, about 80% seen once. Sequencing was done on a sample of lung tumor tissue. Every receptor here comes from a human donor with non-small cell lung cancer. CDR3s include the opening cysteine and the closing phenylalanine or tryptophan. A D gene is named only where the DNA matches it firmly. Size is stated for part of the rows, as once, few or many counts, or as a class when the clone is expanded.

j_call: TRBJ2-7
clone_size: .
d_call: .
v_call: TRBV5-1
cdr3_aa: CASSLGAGVGEQYF
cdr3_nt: TGCGCCAGCAGCTTGGGCGCAGGGGTTGGCGAGCAGTACTTC

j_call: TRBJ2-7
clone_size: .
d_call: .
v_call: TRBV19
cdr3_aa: CASSVPGHFYEQYF
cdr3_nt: TGTGCCAGTAGTGTTCCGGGACATTTCTACGAGCAGTACTTC

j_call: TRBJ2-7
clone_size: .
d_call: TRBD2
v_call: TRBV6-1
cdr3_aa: CASHGLASSYEQYF
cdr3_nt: TGTGCCAGCCACGGACTAGCGAGCTCCTACGAGCAGTACTTC

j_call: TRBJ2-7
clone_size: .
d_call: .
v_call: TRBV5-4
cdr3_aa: CASSLGDGSYEQYF
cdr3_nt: TGTGCCAGCAGCTTGGGGGACGGATCCTACGAGCAGTACTTC

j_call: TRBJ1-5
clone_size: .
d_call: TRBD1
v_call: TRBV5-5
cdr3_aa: CASSLRPLDRVSIGDQPQHF
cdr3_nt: TGTGCCAGCAGCTTGAGACCCCTCGACAGGGTCTCCATAGGAGATCAGCCCCAGCATTTT

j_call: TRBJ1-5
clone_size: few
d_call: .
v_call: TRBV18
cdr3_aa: CASSPQTDTQPQHF
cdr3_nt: TGTGCCAGCTCACCCCAGACAGATACACAGCCCCAGCATTTT

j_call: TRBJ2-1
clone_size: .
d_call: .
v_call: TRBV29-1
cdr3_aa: CSVGETYNEQFF
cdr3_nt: TGCAGCGTTGGCGAAACCTACAATGAGCAGTTCTTC

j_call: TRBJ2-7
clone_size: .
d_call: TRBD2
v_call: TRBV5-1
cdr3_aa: CASSLGASGTREQYF
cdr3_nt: TGCGCCAGCAGCTTAGGAGCTAGCGGGACAAGGGAGCAGTACTTC

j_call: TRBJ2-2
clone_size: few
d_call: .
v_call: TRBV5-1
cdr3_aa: CASSLAGHTGELFF
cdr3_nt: TGCGCCAGCAGCTTGGCTGGCCACACCGGGGAGCTGTTTTTT

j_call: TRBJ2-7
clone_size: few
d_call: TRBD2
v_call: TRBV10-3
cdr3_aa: CAITSGSGEQYF
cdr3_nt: TGTGCCATTACTAGCGGGAGTGGGGAGCAGTACTTC

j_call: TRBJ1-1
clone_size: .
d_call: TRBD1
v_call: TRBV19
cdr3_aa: CASSIVGTGNTEAFF
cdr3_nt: TGTGCCAGTAGTATAGTGGGGACAGGGAACACTGAAGCTTTCTTT

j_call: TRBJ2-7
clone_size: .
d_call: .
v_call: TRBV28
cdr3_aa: CASSPPMYEQYF
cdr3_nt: TGTGCCAGCAGTCCACCCATGTACGAGCAGTACTTC

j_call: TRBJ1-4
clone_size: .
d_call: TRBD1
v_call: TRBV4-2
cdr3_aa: CASSQDGTTGGGEKLFF
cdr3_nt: TGTGCCAGCAGCCAAGATGGAACGACAGGGGGCGGTGAAAAACTGTTTTTT

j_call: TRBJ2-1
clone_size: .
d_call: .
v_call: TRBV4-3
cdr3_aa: CASSQDFGRYNEQFF
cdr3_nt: TGCGCCAGCAGCCAAGATTTTGGGCGATACAATGAGCAGTTCTTC

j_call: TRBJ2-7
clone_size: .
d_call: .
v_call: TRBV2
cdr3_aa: CASSPARTGSFEQYF
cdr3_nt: TGTGCCAGCAGTCCGGCGAGAACAGGGTCCTTCGAGCAGTACTTC

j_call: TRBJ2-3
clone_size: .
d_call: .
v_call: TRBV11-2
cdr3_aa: CASSLAGLWADTQYF
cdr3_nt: TGTGCCAGCAGCTTAGCCGGACTTTGGGCAGATACGCAGTATTTT